This T cell receptor (beta chain) was found in a study of shared clonotypes between healthy human individuals. The data were produced by immunoSEQ multiplex PCR, yet TCRdb's version contains in-frame clones alone and is incomplete. This table has around 510,000 clones, around three quarters appearing once. Those who donated, Caucasian adults without exception, all lived in Nashville, Tennessee. Germline V gives CDR1 SGHNT, CDR2 YYREEE (reference sequence). This CDR3 contains 12 residues. V shed 6 bases and J shed 1 base, with 7 bases lying between them. Sequenced sample: PBMCs. The gene calls are TRBV5-4 and TRBJ1-1; D is unresolved. This clonotype was obtained from a middle-aged woman in good health. Some clones in this sample may be carry-over from other donors' samples. DNA for the CDR3: TGTGCCAGCACCACCGGGAACACTGAAGCTTTCTTT. Translated: CASTTGNTEAFF.